A single sample is the source of the 26 T cell receptor beta chains below, sequenced in a study of blood T cells in healthy people across ages. A second PCR, run for about 7 to 11 cycles, used a sample-barcoded 5' primer plus a J-beta primer mix. One entry per CDR3 protein results from TCRdb running MiXCR on the 5' RACE reads. Among over 750,000 distinct CDR3 sequences listed, 25% were seen once. This sample also belongs to another study, concerning T cells of mothers and their children.

Input material: blood. The receptors were sampled from a boy younger than 18 in good health.

V is TRBV20-1 and J is TRBJ2-1, with D possibly TRBD2 on 7 matching bases. This CDR3 is 15 amino acids long. Germline CDR1 reads DFQATT; CDR2 reads SNEGSKA (reference sequence). The V end lost 6 bases, the J end lost 3 bases, and 18 bases lay between the germline ends. The CDR3: CSADSGIPFYNEQFF. Here the CDR3 DNA reads TGCAGTGCGGACAGCGGGATTCCCTTCTACAATGAGCAGTTCTTC.

The chain joins TRBV11-2 to TRBJ1-1; no reliable D call. Looked up from germline, CDR1 is SGHAT and CDR2 is FQNNGV. The ends were cut back, 3 bases at V and 8 bases at J, with 7 bases in the middle. The CDR3 is made up of 11 amino acids. Written as DNA, the CDR3 is TGTGCCAGCAGCTTGTATGCCGAAGCTTTCTTT. This codes for CASSLYAEAFF.

A word on this clonotype: The junction and the germline gene differ at one end; a read error may be behind it. The gene calls are TRBV11-2 and TRBJ2-5, with a possible D match to TRBD1 (6 bases). The tail of the sequence fits TRBJ2-7 better, so the J call may be wrong. This CDR3 comprises 15 residues. The germline gives CDR1 SGHAT, CDR2 FQNNGV. CDR3 sequence reads: CASIPGQGLSYEQYF. The CDR3 region has the DNA TGCGCCAGCATACCTGGGCAGGGGCTCTCCTACGAGCAGTACTTC.

The rearrangement links TRBV29-1 to TRBJ1-1, with D maybe TRBD1 (6 bases). Germline CDR1 SQVTM, CDR2 ANQGSEA. The CDR3 has 15 residues. Trimming cost V 5 bases and J 0 bases, with 16 bases left between them. This CDR3 reads CSVQRGHALNTEAFF. The CDR3 DNA reads as TGCAGCGTTCAACGGGGACACGCCTTGAACACTGAAGCTTTCTTT.

The chain has TRBV5-1 and TRBJ2-4, with 14 bases fitting TRBD2. The CDR3 contains 14 residues. Looked up from germline, CDR1 is SGHRS and CDR2 is YFSETQ. V dropped 4 bases and J dropped 8; count of bases not matched to a gene: 2. In DNA form, the CDR3 reads TGCGCCAGCAGCCCGGGACTAGCGGGAGACATTCAGTACTTC. Protein sequence: CASSPGLAGDIQYF.

This chain uses TRBV6-4 with TRBJ2-7, with D hard to call. The germline gives CDR1 MRHNA, CDR2 SNTAGT. V was cut by 7 bases and J by 3 bases, with 10 bases left in between. The CDR3 consists of 12 residues. The CDR3 loop reads CASTPGIYEQYF. As DNA, the CDR3 is TGTGCCAGCACCCCAGGAATCTACGAGCAGTACTTC.

This clonotype was recorded a few times. V gene TRBV29-1 combines with J gene TRBJ2-1, with a possible D match to TRBD2 (5 bases). CDR3 size: 11 residues. CDR1 SQVTM and CDR2 ANQGSEA come from the germline V gene. Trimming removed 8 bases at V and 3 bases at J, with 8 bases between. The CDR3 DNA sequence: TGCAGCATTGGACTCTACAATGAGCAGTTCTTC. It yields the protein CSIGLYNEQFF.

The rearrangement links TRBV6-5 to TRBJ2-7, with D hard to call. The CDR3 is made up of 13 amino acids. CDR1 and CDR2 (germline): MNHEY, SVGAGI. Trimming cost V 2 bases and J 2 bases, with 7 bases left between them. CDR3 sequence reads: CASSYGPAYEQYF. The DNA of the CDR3 is TGTGCCAGCAGTTACGGGCCAGCCTACGAGCAGTACTTC.

This clonotype was seen more than once but under ten times. The chain joins TRBV15 to TRBJ2-5; D not resolved. TRBJ2-1 explains the end of the DNA better; the J call may be wrong. Per the germline V gene, CDR1 is LNHNV and CDR2 is YYDKDF (reference sequence). The CDR3 is 13 residues long. CDR3 sequence reads: CATSRGPIYEQFF. CDR3 bases: TGTGCCACCAGCAGAGGACCGATCTATGAGCAGTTCTTC.

The chain employs TRBV3-1 and TRBJ2-7; a possible D gene is TRBD2 (5 bases). CDR1 is LGHDT and CDR2 is YNNKEL in the germline V gene (reference sequence). Trimming removed 0 bases from V and 0 bases from J, with 9 bases in between. CDR3 length: 15 amino acids. The CDR3 DNA is TGTGCCAGCAGCCAAGAAGCGGCGAGCTCCTACGAGCAGTACTTC. Translation gives CASSQEAASSYEQYF.

The sample holds a few counts of this clonotype. Written as DNA, the CDR3 is TGCAGTGCTAGAGATCGACTAGCGGGGGGTTCAGGTGAGCAGTTCTTC. Translating it yields CSARDRLAGGSGEQFF. V and J are TRBV20-1 and TRBJ2-5, with 13 positions matching TRBD2. The J call may be faulty, since TRBJ2-1 better matches the DNA end. The CDR3 is made up of 16 amino acids. The germline V gene has CDR1 DFQATT and CDR2 SNEGSKA (reference sequence).

J is TRBJ2-7 and V is TRBV28; 13 nucleotides agree with TRBD2. The J segment lost 0 bases and the V segment lost 7 bases, leaving 9 bases of the junction unmatched. The germline CDR1 and CDR2 sequences are MDHEN and SYDVKM. The CDR3 is 17 amino acids. The CDR3 DNA is TGTGCCAGCACCCCGACTAGCGGGAGGCTCAGCTCCTACGAGCAGTACTTC. Translation: CASTPTSGRLSSYEQYF.

V and J are TRBV10-3 and TRBJ1-1; D is undetermined. V gave up 11 bases and J gave up 4 bases, with 20 bases separating them. The V gene's germline CDR1 is ENHRY and CDR2 SYGVKD. The CDR3 loop spans 14 amino acids. As DNA, the CDR3 is TGTGCCGGATCACATCCAGGTCTCGGCACTGAAGCTTTCTTT. Residues: CAGSHPGLGTEAFF.

This chain joins TRBV29-1 and TRBJ2-7; 8 bases map to TRBD1. The V gene end was trimmed by 4 bases and the J gene end by 4 bases; junction bases not matched to a gene: 6. Looked up from germline, CDR1 is SQVTM and CDR2 is ANQGSEA. The CDR3 covers 13 residues. The CDR3 sequence: CSVGQGNRYEQYF. The CDR3 DNA follows: TGCAGCGTTGGACAGGGGAATAGGTACGAGCAGTACTTC.

V is TRBV20-1 and J is TRBJ2-7, with D possibly being TRBD2 (7 bases). Per the germline V gene, CDR1 is DFQATT and CDR2 is SNEGSKA (reference sequence). This CDR3 region has 13 residues. V lost 6 bases to trimming and J lost 1 base, with 13 bases between them. The CDR3 nucleotides read TGCAGTGCAGGCGGGGGCGCGTCCTACGAGCAGTACTTC. This encodes CSAGGGASYEQYF.

The gene calls are TRBV15 and TRBJ2-3; 12 nucleotides match TRBD2. This CDR3 region has 19 residues. In germline, CDR1 is LNHNV, CDR2 YYDKDF (reference sequence). V lost 5 bases to trimming and J lost 3 bases; unmatched junction nucleotides: 15. The DNA of the CDR3 is TGTGCCACCAGCCCGATTGGGGCTAGCGGGGGGGCCGTAACAGATACGCAGTATTTT. Translated: CATSPIGASGGAVTDTQYF.

Here the CDR3 DNA reads TGTGCCAGCAGTGACCCAGGGTCTGGGGATGAAAAACTGTTTTTT. Translating gives CASSDPGSGDEKLFF. The J gene is TRBJ1-4, the V gene TRBV25-1, with D tentatively TRBD1 (5 bases). The CDR3 runs to 15 residues. The germline V gene encodes CDR1 MGHDK and CDR2 SYGVNS. The ends were cut back, 3 bases at V and 6 bases at J, with 14 bases in the middle.

The chain carries TRBV5-1 and TRBJ1-4; D perhaps matches TRBD1 (6 bases). V lost 2 bases to trimming and J lost 4 bases, with 9 bases between them. The CDR3 has 14 amino acids. In germline, CDR1 is SGHRS, CDR2 YFSETQ. DNA of the CDR3: TGCGCCAGCAGCTTTGAGGGGGGTAATGAAAAACTGTTTTTT. Its protein is CASSFEGGNEKLFF.

The chain carries TRBV9 and TRBJ1-2, with 7 positions matching TRBD1. The germline V gene has CDR1 SGDLS and CDR2 YYNGEE. This CDR3 is built from 12 residues. Unmatched junction bases numbered 3, after V lost 5 bases and J lost 5 bases. The CDR3 loop is CASRQGLYGYTF. The CDR3 nucleotides are TGTGCCAGCAGACAGGGGCTTTATGGCTACACCTTC.

The DNA of the CDR3 is TGCGCCAGCAGTCCCGGGCAGGCGATCGCGAACACCGGGGAGCTGTTTTTT. It yields the protein CASSPGQAIANTGELFF. This chain connects TRBV5-1 to TRBJ2-2; D is unresolved. The CDR3 covers 17 residues. V lost 5 bases to trimming and J lost 0 bases, with 17 bases between them. Germline V gives CDR1 SGHRS, CDR2 YFSETQ.

This clonotype was seen a handful of times. J is TRBJ2-5 and V is TRBV12-3 or TRBV12-4, with 10 bases aligning to TRBD1. The J call may be wrong; the DNA end is better matched by TRBJ2-7. There are 13 residues in the CDR3. The CDR3 loop reads CASRGTGAVEQYF. The CDR3 DNA is TGTGCCAGCAGGGGGACAGGGGCGGTCGAGCAGTACTTC.

The chain recombines TRBV7-9 with TRBJ2-5; 10 positions match TRBD2. CDR1 is SEHNR and CDR2 is FQNEAQ in the germline V gene (reference sequence). The CDR3 loop spans 19 amino acids. After removal of 1 base from V and 5 bases from J, the junction contained 16 bases not matched to a gene. The CDR3 region is CASSLVIFRTSGPVETQYF. The DNA of the CDR3 is TGTGCCAGCAGCTTAGTGATTTTTAGGACTAGCGGCCCCGTCGAGACCCAGTACTTC.

The chain joins TRBV5-1 to TRBJ1-1; D is unclear. Looked up from germline, CDR1 is SGHRS and CDR2 is YFSETQ. The CDR3 spans 16 residues. V was clipped by 3 bases and J by 6 bases, with 21 bases between them. The CDR3 sequence: CASSSKAESEAPEAFF. The CDR3 nucleotides are TGCGCCAGCAGCTCCAAGGCGGAGTCAGAGGCTCCTGAAGCTTTCTTT.

J is TRBJ1-2 and V is TRBV29-1; D is perhaps TRBD1 (6 bases). The ends were cut back, 2 bases at V and 8 bases at J, with 15 bases in the middle. This CDR3 contains 13 residues. Germline V CDR1 and CDR2: SQVTM, ANQGSEA. The CDR3 sequence: CSVERQGLWGYTF. The CDR3 DNA reads as TGCAGCGTTGAACGTCAGGGGCTGTGGGGCTACACCTTC.

The sample holds many counts of this clonotype. This sequence joins TRBV5-6 and TRBJ2-1, with 9 bases fitting TRBD2. Germline-derived CDR1 and CDR2 are SGHDT and YYEEEE. The CDR3 has 15 residues. The junction had 9 bases not matched to a gene; V was cut back by 5 bases and J by 6 bases. The CDR3 coding sequence is TGTGCCAGCAGTTTAGGGCTAGCGGGAACCAATGAGCAGTTCTTC. It is translated as CASSLGLAGTNEQFF.

The table lists this clonotype with a few counts. The rearrangement uses TRBV20-1 and TRBJ2-3, with 9 bases identical to TRBD2. CDR3 length equals 17 residues. Per the germline V gene, CDR1 is DFQATT and CDR2 is SNEGSKA (reference sequence). Losses at the gene ends were 5 bases for V and 0 bases for J; bases not matched to a gene: 12. The CDR3 coding sequence is TGCAGTGCTTGGGGGACTGGAGCGGGGGGAAGCACAGATACGCAGTATTTT. It yields the protein CSAWGTGAGGSTDTQYF.